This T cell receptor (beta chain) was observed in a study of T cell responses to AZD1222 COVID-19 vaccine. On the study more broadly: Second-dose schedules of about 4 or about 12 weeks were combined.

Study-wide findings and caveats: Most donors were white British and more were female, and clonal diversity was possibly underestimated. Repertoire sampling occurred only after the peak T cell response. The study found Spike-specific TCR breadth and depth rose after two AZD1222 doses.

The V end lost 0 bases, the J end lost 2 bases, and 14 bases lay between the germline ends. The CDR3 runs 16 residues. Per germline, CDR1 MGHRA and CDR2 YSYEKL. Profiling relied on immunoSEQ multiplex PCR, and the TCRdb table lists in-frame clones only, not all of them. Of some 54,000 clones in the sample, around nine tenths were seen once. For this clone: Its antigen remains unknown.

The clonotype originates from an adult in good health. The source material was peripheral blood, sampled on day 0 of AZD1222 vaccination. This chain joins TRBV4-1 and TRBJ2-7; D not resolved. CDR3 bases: TGCGCCAGCAGCCAAGACCCAATGGGCGGAACCTACGAGCAGTACTTC. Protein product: CASSQDPMGGTYEQYF.